The 19 T cell receptor beta chains in this list originate from one sample, sequenced in a study of T cell repertoires in aging, cancer and after chemotherapy. The template was genomic DNA from peripheral blood, not RNA. A mixed TRB-A/B primer pool amplified rearranged TRB by multiplex touch-down PCR. TCRdb reprocessed the multiplex PCR reads with MiXCR, giving one entry per CDR3 protein. Here the sample spans 7,500 to 10,000 distinct CDR3 sequences, roughly 24% being singletons. Material: blood. The receptors were sampled from a human donor in good health.

The CDR3 bases are TGTGCCAGCAGTTCGCCGGGACGGAATAAGCAGTTCTTC. As protein: CASSSPGRNKQFF. The J gene is TRBJ2-1, the V gene TRBV6-2 or TRBV6-3; perhaps D is TRBD1 or TRBD2 (5 bases each). CDR1 MNHEY and CDR2 SVGEGT come from the germline V gene. This CDR3 region has 13 residues. The V end lost 4 bases, the J end lost 11 bases, and 15 bases lay between the germline ends.

This clonotype is deemed medium-sized (0.01 to 0.1%). This chain links TRBV20-1 with TRBJ1-6; unclear D gene. The V gene lost 0 bases and the J gene lost 7 bases, with 7 bases spanning the gap. The germline V gene encodes CDR1 DFQATT and CDR2 SNEGSKA (reference sequence). The CDR3 has 13 residues. The CDR3 sequence: CSAREDPNSPLHF. Written as DNA, the CDR3 is TGCAGTGCTAGAGAGGACCCCAATTCACCCCTCCACTTT.

The chain recombines TRBV12-3 or TRBV12-4 with TRBJ2-5, with D perhaps given as TRBD1 or TRBD2 (5 bases each). This CDR3 has 13 residues. Trimming pared 2 bases from V and 7 bases from J, leaving 11 bases between. CDR3 loop: CASSLKGTLTQYF. The CDR3 nucleotides are TGTGCCAGCAGTTTAAAGGGGACGTTGACCCAGTACTTC.

This chain uses TRBV6-1 with TRBJ1-2; no clear D. Germline CDR1 reads MNHNS; CDR2 reads SASEGT. Trimming cost V 6 bases and J 2 bases, with 10 bases left between them. The CDR3 is 13 amino acids. The CDR3 loop reads CASSPTENYGYTF. The CDR3 region has the DNA TGTGCCAGCAGCCCGACTGAGAACTATGGCTACACCTTC.

There are a few counts of this clonotype. The rearrangement links TRBV12-3 or TRBV12-4 to TRBJ1-3; TRBD1 might be the D (5 bases). Trimming stripped 6 bases from V and 1 base from J, with 13 bases between. The CDR3 length is 15 residues. CDR3 DNA: TGTGCCAGCAGCCGGGACGGGACTTCTGGAAACACCATATATTTT. Encoded protein: CASSRDGTSGNTIYF.

The chain uses TRBV12-5 and TRBJ2-3; the match to TRBD1 covers 7 bases. The CDR3 is 16 residues long. After removal of 3 bases from V and 0 bases from J, the junction contained 6 bases not matched to a gene. From germline, CDR1 is LGHNT and CDR2 FRNRAP. CDR3: CASGLGDSVSTDTQYF. CDR3 coding DNA: TGTGCTAGTGGTTTAGGGGACAGCGTTAGCACAGATACGCAGTATTTT.

The CDR3 DNA reads TGCGCCAGCAGCCCGGTTGGCGCGGGCACAGATACGCAGTATTTT. Amino acid sequence: CASSPVGAGTDTQYF. The V and J genes are TRBV5-1 and TRBJ2-3; D not certain. The CDR3 sequence is 15 residues long. CDR1 and CDR2 from the germline V gene are SGHRS and YFSETQ. V lost 4 bases and J 1 base, leaving 13 bases between the germline ends.

The CDR3 spells CASSVEVGDNSPLHF. The CDR3 bases are TGTGCCAGCAGCGTAGAGGTAGGGGATAATTCACCCCTCCACTTT. The chain carries TRBV7-3 and TRBJ1-6; D is perhaps TRBD1 (5 bases). The V and J ends lost 5 bases and 5 bases respectively, with 13 bases between them. The CDR3 has 15 amino acids. Germline values: CDR1 SGHTA, CDR2 FQGTGA.

By sample fraction, this clonotype is medium-sized. CDR3 in DNA: TGTGCCAGTAGGGAAGCGGGGACAGGATCATATAATTCACCCCTCCACTTT. The encoded protein is CASREAGTGSYNSPLHF. The rearrangement joins TRBV19 to TRBJ1-6, with 8 bases lining up with TRBD1. This CDR3 spans 17 amino acids. The ends lost 6 bases at V and 4 bases at J; junction bases unmatched: 11. The germline gives CDR1 LNHDA, CDR2 SQIVND (reference sequence). Combining the CDR3 with reference TRBV19 and TRBJ1-6 gives the whole variable domain DGGITQSPKYLFRKEGQNVTLSCEQNLNHDAMYWYRQDPGQGLRLIYYSQIVNDFQKGDIAEGYSVSREKKESFPLTVTSAQKNPTAFYLCASREAGTGSYNSPLHFGNGTRLTVT.

This clonotype ranks as medium-sized. CDR3 sequence reads: CATSREGALGNEQFF. Written as DNA, the CDR3 is TGTGCCACCAGCAGAGAAGGGGCCCTGGGCAATGAGCAGTTCTTC. The V call is TRBV15, the J call TRBJ2-1, with D tentatively TRBD1 (5 bases). V lost 0 bases and J lost 6, with 12 bases in between. The CDR3 is 15 amino acids. Germline V CDR1 and CDR2: LNHNV, YYDKDF (reference sequence).

This clonotype was seen a few times. The CDR3 region is CSARDLQSSPLHF. CDR3 nucleotides: TGCAGTGCTAGAGATCTTCAGAGCTCACCCCTCCACTTT. The rearrangement links TRBV20-1 to TRBJ1-6; D remains unclear. Between the trimmed V and J ends, which lost 0 bases and 10 bases, there was a span of 10 bases. The CDR3 length is 13 residues. CDR1 and CDR2 (germline): DFQATT, SNEGSKA (reference sequence).

This clonotype was seen a few times. The chain links TRBV6-2 or TRBV6-3 to TRBJ1-3; D is undetermined. CDR1 and CDR2 (germline): MNHEY, SVGEGT. The CDR3 extends over 13 amino acids. V lost 8 bases to trimming and J lost 0 bases, with 8 bases between them. CDR3 protein: CASETSSGNTIYF. CDR3 bases: TGTGCCAGCGAGACGAGCTCTGGAAACACCATATATTTT.

The chain recombines TRBV20-1 with TRBJ2-1; D is perhaps TRBD1 (6 bases). The CDR3 is made up of 16 amino acids. Germline-derived CDR1 and CDR2 are DFQATT and SNEGSKA (reference sequence). V was shortened by 5 bases and J by 4 bases, with 21 bases between the two germline ends. The CDR3 region is CSALTGPRERYNEQFF. The CDR3 coding sequence is TGCAGTGCTTTGACAGGACCCCGAGAAAGATACAATGAGCAGTTCTTC.

The chain has TRBV15 and TRBJ2-7; 9 positions match TRBD2. The CDR3 runs to 15 residues. The V gene end was trimmed by 3 bases and the J gene end by 7 bases; junction bases not matched to a gene: 10. In germline, CDR1 is LNHNV, CDR2 YYDKDF (reference sequence). Written as DNA, the CDR3 is TGTGCCACCAGCAGGACTAGCGGAAGTTACAATGAGCAGTACTTC. Translated: CATSRTSGSYNEQYF.

This clonotype qualifies as medium-sized. The V call is TRBV6-5, the J call TRBJ2-1, with 14 bases that match TRBD2. CDR3 length equals 15 residues. Germline V lookup: CDR1 MNHEY, CDR2 SVGAGI. The V gene end was trimmed by 6 bases and the J gene end by 7 bases; junction bases not matched to a gene: 5. The DNA for the CDR3 is TGTGCCAGCAGCCCCGGGACTAGCGGGAGTAATGAGCAGTTCTTC. Translating gives CASSPGTSGSNEQFF.

The V call is TRBV24-1, the J call TRBJ2-5, with TRBD1 identical over 7 bases. The V gene's germline CDR1 is KGHDR and CDR2 SFDVKD. After removal of 3 bases from V and 4 bases from J, the junction contained 10 bases not matched to a gene. The CDR3 extends over 16 amino acids. DNA for the CDR3: TGTGCCACCAGTGATGTGGGAACAGGGGAACGAGAGACCCAGTACTTC. Its translation: CATSDVGTGERETQYF.

The V gene is TRBV6-1, the J gene TRBJ2-1, with TRBD2 identical over 11 bases. The CDR3 spans 16 residues. Per germline, CDR1 MNHNS and CDR2 SASEGT. V shed 3 bases and J 3 bases; nucleotides not matched to a gene: 4. The CDR3 coding sequence is TGTGCCAGCAGTGAGCCGGGACTAGCGGACTACAATGAGCAGTTCTTC. Translating gives CASSEPGLADYNEQFF.

This clonotype occurred a few times. V is TRBV7-7 and J is TRBJ1-2; D is possibly TRBD1 (6 bases). This CDR3 comprises 16 residues. V gave up 5 bases and J gave up 0 bases, with 16 bases separating them. Per germline, CDR1 SSHAT and CDR2 FNYEAQ (reference sequence). The CDR3 here is CASSLDRQETNYGYTF. The CDR3 DNA reads as TGTGCCAGCAGCCTAGATAGACAGGAAACTAACTATGGCTACACCTTC.

The chain joins TRBV20-1 to TRBJ2-1, with D hard to call. V was clipped by 0 bases and J by 4 bases, with 10 bases between them. Per germline, CDR1 DFQATT and CDR2 SNEGSKA (reference sequence). The CDR3 loop spans 14 amino acids. This CDR3 reads CSARDLGRYNEQFF. The CDR3 DNA reads TGCAGTGCTAGAGATCTCGGCAGGTACAATGAGCAGTTCTTC.